A single T cell receptor (beta chain) is shown here with its context. The antigen remains unidentified. This entry is derived from a study of STAT3 mutations in large granular lymphocyte leukemia. Study overall: Canonical activating STAT3 mutations were detected in roughly half of the longitudinally sequenced T-LGLL patients. Over half of T-LGLL patients had one or more immunosuppressive regimens. Study observations and caveats: Every T-cell large granular lymphocyte leukemia patient had at least one immunodominant TCR beta clonotype.

CDR3 size: 16 residues. Trimming removed 4 bases from V and 1 base from J, with 19 bases in between. The germline CDR1 and CDR2 sequences are GTSNPN and SVGIG (reference sequence). Here immunoSEQ multiplex PCR was the method, and the copy in TCRdb shows in-frame clones only, minus some. The table records more than 25,000 clones, about 83% of them present only once. The TCR originated in a woman in her fifties or sixties with T-cell large granular lymphocyte leukemia. Some clones in this sample may be carry-over from other donors' samples. This sequence joins TRBV30 and TRBJ1-1; D not certain. The sequenced material came from peripheral blood mononuclear cells. CDR3 protein: CAWTLPGRPGNTEAFF. CDR3 coding DNA: TGTGCCTGGACCCTCCCCGGGCGCCCGGGGAACACTGAAGCTTTCTTT.